A single sample gave rise to the 2 T cell receptor beta chains below, sequenced in a study of CD4 T cells in relation to SARS-CoV-2 and coronaviruses. Profiled with immunoSEQ multiplex PCR; TCRdb holds only in-frame clones, not every one. This table has approximately 36,000 clones, over 60% appearing once. Their antigen targets remain unknown. The sequencing sample was made of memory CD4+ T cells from PBMCs, cultured in vitro. The origin of the receptors is an adult with COVID-19.

V is TRBV7-3 and J is TRBJ1-4; no clear D gene. The CDR3 contains 18 residues. From germline, CDR1 is SGHTA and CDR2 FQGTGA. Trimming shortened V by 1 base and J by 0 bases, and 15 bases separated the two germline ends. Written as DNA, the CDR3 is TGTGCCAGCAGCTTAAGTCGCCAACCGAAAACAACTAATGAAAAACTGTTTTTT. It specifies CASSLSRQPKTTNEKLFF.

This clone was picked up a small number of times. The genes are TRBV4-1 and TRBJ2-3; 10 bases are shared with TRBD2. This CDR3 is 16 amino acids long. The V and J ends lost 4 bases and 0 bases, in that order; junction bases with no gene match: 4. Per germline, CDR1 MGHRA and CDR2 YSYEKL. Here the CDR3 DNA reads TGCGCCAGCAGCCGAGGACTAGCGGAAAGCACAGATACGCAGTATTTT. Translation gives CASSRGLAESTDTQYF.